This T cell receptor (beta chain) derives from a study of blood T cells in healthy people across ages (dated by TCRdb to the mid-2010s). Turning to the overall study: Template switching captured roughly one uniquely barcoded TCR beta cDNA molecule per two T cells in model experiments. Using deep sequencing normalized with unique cDNA molecular identifiers, the study measured how TCR beta repertoire diversity changes with age. The donors were divided into four age groups: young (average about 15 years), middle-aged (about 39), aged (roughly 60) and long-lived (82). To avoid experimental bias, donors of different ages were distributed randomly across sequencing lanes. The study analyzed two additional independent replicas of 1 million unique cDNA reads from the same blood draw for two donors, one aged 18 to 29 and one aged 80 or older. Beyond this particular receptor, the publication reports: There was a strong correlation between observed TCR beta diversity and the percentage of naive T cells measured by flow cytometry. Compared with the aged group, the long-lived group had more naive CD4+ T cells, fewer expanded clones and increased TCR diversity, suggesting age selection. Observed TCR beta diversity per million T cells fell roughly linearly with age, and a significant reduction was already apparent by age around 39. Estimates of total diversity from one million sequenced T cells were regarded as lower bounds and underestimates. Since profiling was done on bulk unsorted PBMCs, naive and antigen-experienced compartments could not be conclusively compared. Because donor CMV infection status was unknown, age-related changes in expanded clonotypes were potentially confounded.

The donors were roughly 39 Caucasian individuals from Russia, aged 6 to 90 years, who were systemically healthy. Approximately 9.3 milliliters of peripheral blood were drawn from each donor into EDTA-treated Vacutainer tubes. Ficoll-Paque density-gradient centrifugation was used to isolate PBMCs, with at least 6 million obtained per sample. Total RNA, at least 6 micrograms per sample, was extracted from PBMCs with Trizol reagent. For every donor, an aliquot of PBMCs went through flow cytometry to measure the percentages of naive CD45RAhigh/CD27high T cells. About this clonotype: Its antigen remains unidentified. Per-base qualities were not stored, and no clone one base away is much larger.

Library creation used 5' RACE. This sample was sequenced with an Illumina HiSeq 2500. A second roughly 7 to 11 cycle PCR used a sample-barcoded 5' primer and a J-beta primer mix. Each TCR beta cDNA molecule received a unique molecular identifier from a template-switch 5' adaptor carrying 12 random nucleotides. Each sample yielded at least 3 million CDR3-containing paired-end reads. All of the RNA was converted into first-strand cDNA using the Mint cDNA synthesis kit, with a TRBC-specific oligonucleotide serving as the primer. After uracil-DNA glycosylase treatment, a first 18-cycle PCR used universal primers M1SS and BC2_uni_R on all cDNA. Per the source publication's procedure: For normalization, 1 million high-quality reads were randomly selected from each sample, with every read carrying a distinct molecular identifier. Instead of being binned into consensus sequences, reads that shared molecular identifiers were thrown out. MiTCR, run with a Q25 quality threshold and the strictest error-elimination algorithm, handled CDR3 identification, clonotype clustering and error correction. A nonparametric unseen species model with Euler transformation was used to estimate lower-bound total TCR beta diversity. TCRdb cleaned the public reads at Q25 with fastp, built clones with MiXCR and kept in-frame beta chains. Each entry is one CDR3 protein sequence, shown with its most common DNA and genes. TCRdb's processing, not the authors', yielded these V and J calls. The sample yields about 1.6 million distinct CDR3 sequences; around 35% were counted once. The ten largest account for around 10% of the sample.

Deletion took 3 bases off V and 0 bases off J, with a span of 13 bases between the germline ends. Inclusive of the bounding cysteine and phenylalanine, the CDR3 is 15 residues long. Of the read, only the CDR3 DNA is kept; its 45 bases are in frame from base 1. According to the germline V gene (reference sequence), CDR1 reads SGHKS and CDR2 reads YYEKEE. The sequenced sample consisted of blood. The clonotype was recovered from a woman between 25 and 40 years old in good health. The V and J genes are TRBV5-5 and TRBJ2-7; the D gene is perhaps TRBD2, on 6 matching bases. The nucleotides are TGTGCCAGCAGCTCGACTAGTTTTATCTCCTACGAGCAGTACTTC. Translated, it reads CASSSTSFISYEQYF.